This TCR beta chain was captured by sequencing in a study of cytomegalovirus exposure and HLA in healthy donors. Overall study: HLA-typed donors were the source of around 85 million unique TCRs held in an early data release. Findings and caveats of the study: Presence/absence analyses rested on an assumption that sequencing depth was roughly uniform across donors. According to the study, 160 or so TCR beta chains were cytomegalovirus-associated.

Primers included in the PCR were 60 Vbeta and 13 Jbeta primers. The method was immunoSEQ multiplex PCR; TCRdb's version includes in-frame clones alone and lacks a portion of them. The sample contains around 130,000 clones, approximately 80% of which appear only once. V gave up 6 bases and J gave up 4 bases; unmatched junction bases: 7. The CDR3 is 14 amino acids. CDR1 is MNHNS and CDR2 is SASEGT in the germline V gene. On this clone: The antigen is undetermined.

Each donor was nominally healthy when sampled (though unrecorded immune exposures were likely). The sequence was collected from a middle-aged woman in good health and CMV-seronegative. Material: PBMCs. The gene calls are TRBV6-1 and TRBJ2-7, with TRBD2 identical over 9 bases. In DNA, the CDR3 is TGTGCCAGCAGCTTAGCGGGAGCTGGATACGAGCAGTACTTC. It encodes CASSLAGAGYEQYF.